This entry lists 32 T cell receptor beta chains sequenced from one sample in a study of blood T cell repertoires in COVID-19. Repertoires were generated with immunoSEQ multiplex PCR, while TCRdb's copy carries only in-frame clones and drops some. This table has around 260,000 clones, approximately 85% appearing once. Sequenced: peripheral blood. The receptors were gathered from a human donor with COVID-19, enrolled during active disease. The donor label of this sample is uncertain.

The chain combines TRBV23-1 with TRBJ2-5, with TRBD1 matching 8 bases. TRBV23-1 is designated an ORF whose function remains uncertain. The CDR3 contains 15 residues. V lost 1 base, J lost 4 bases, and 5 bases stayed unmatched. CDR3 in amino acids: CASSQWWQGAETQYF. The DNA for the CDR3 is TGCGCCAGCAGTCAATGGTGGCAGGGGGCAGAGACCCAGTACTTC.

This clone was counted only a few times. The rearrangement links TRBV28 to TRBJ1-1, with a possible D match to TRBD1 (6 bases). The CDR3 loop spans 11 amino acids. V was trimmed by 7 bases and J by 10 bases, leaving 13 bases between them. Germline CDR1 and CDR2: MDHEN and SYDVKM. CDR3 region: CASTQGILAFF. CDR3 nucleotide sequence: TGTGCCAGCACGCAGGGGATTTTAGCTTTCTTT.

This CDR3 is CASSSQGGNHNSPLHF. The CDR3 DNA is TGTGCCAGCAGCTCACAGGGGGGGAATCATAATTCACCCCTCCACTTT. The rearrangement links TRBV9 to TRBJ1-6, with TRBD1 matching 8 bases. The CDR3 sequence is 16 residues long. V shed 4 bases, J shed 5 bases, and the junction held 8 bases outside the gene matches. From germline, CDR1 is SGDLS and CDR2 YYNGEE.

This clone was seen only a few times. V is TRBV19 and J is TRBJ1-6; D is ambiguous. The CDR3 loop spans 15 amino acids. In germline, CDR1 is LNHDA, CDR2 SQIVND (reference sequence). Trimming stripped 2 bases from V and 9 bases from J, with 14 bases between. CDR3 protein: CASSITPGGSSPLHF. The CDR3 bases are TGTGCCAGTAGTATAACGCCCGGAGGCAGTTCACCCCTCCACTTT.

The V and J genes are TRBV7-2 and TRBJ2-7, with TRBD1 identical over 10 bases. This CDR3 has 17 amino acids. CDR1 SGHTA and CDR2 FQGNSA come from the germline V gene. The J segment lost 0 bases and the V segment lost 3 bases, leaving 8 bases of the junction unmatched. CDR3 protein: CASSFGTGAYSSYEQYF. The CDR3, as DNA: TGTGCCAGCAGCTTTGGGACAGGGGCCTATTCCTCCTACGAGCAGTACTTC. Full variable domain (missing parts from reference TRBV7-2 and TRBJ2-7): GAGVSQSPSNKVTEKGKDVELRCDPISGHTALYWYRQSLGQGLEFLIYFQGNSAPDKSGLPSDRFSAERTGGSVSTLTIQRTQQEDSAVYLCASSFGTGAYSSYEQYFGPGTRLTVT.

The chain links TRBV5-1 to TRBJ1-1, with TRBD1 matching 8 bases. The V segment lost 8 bases and the J segment 3 bases; nucleotides outside the gene matches: 6. Germline V gene lookup returns CDR1 SGHRS and CDR2 YFSETQ. The CDR3 spans 13 residues. CDR3: CASTDRVDTEAFF. CDR3 coding DNA: TGCGCCAGTACGGACAGGGTGGACACTGAAGCTTTCTTT. The variable domain in full, completed from reference TRBV5-1 and TRBJ1-1, reads KAGVTQTPRYLIKTRGQQVTLSCSPISGHRSVSWYQQTPGQGLQFLFEYFSETQRNKGNFPGRFSGRQFSNSRSEMNVSTLELGDSALYLCASTDRVDTEAFFGQGTRLTVV.

This chain connects TRBV21-1 to TRBJ1-1; the DNA was not used to check the table's D call, TRBD1. TRBV21-1 is a pseudogene segment. The CDR3 runs to 15 residues. The CDR3 sequence: CASSRAYRLNTEAFF. DNA for the CDR3: TGTGCCAGCAGCAGGGCTTACCGGTTGAACACTGAAGCTTTCTTT.

This chain connects TRBV7-2 to TRBJ2-7; TRBD1 matches at 11 bases. Trimming took 5 bases from V and 5 from J; bases not matched to a gene: 11. The CDR3 totals 16 residues. Per the germline V gene, CDR1 is SGHTA and CDR2 is FQGNSA. The CDR3 DNA sequence: TGTGCCAGCAGCCTAGGATGGGACAGGGGGTCCCACGAGCAGTACTTC. Amino acid sequence: CASSLGWDRGSHEQYF.

J is TRBJ2-5 and V is TRBV20-1; 9 nucleotides agree with TRBD1. V was pared by 3 bases and J by 7 bases, with 6 bases of the junction left unmatched. From germline, CDR1 is DFQATT and CDR2 SNEGSKA (reference sequence). The CDR3 consists of 13 residues. CDR3 sequence (DNA): TGCAGTGCTAGTCGGACAGGGGAGGGGACCCAGTACTTC. This encodes CSASRTGEGTQYF.

V usage is TRBV29-1 and J usage is TRBJ2-1, with 12 nucleotides matching TRBD2. The V gene's germline CDR1 is SQVTM and CDR2 ANQGSEA. The CDR3 is 16 amino acids. V lost 0 bases and J lost 2; bases outside the gene matches: 2. This CDR3 is CSVEELAGGPYNEQFF. The CDR3 DNA sequence: TGCAGCGTTGAAGAACTAGCGGGAGGTCCCTACAATGAGCAGTTCTTC.

This clone appeared many times. Other nucleotide sequences from this sample produce the same CDR3. The chain links TRBV4-3 to TRBJ1-1; D gene ambiguous. Germline loops: CDR1 LGHNA, CDR2 YSLEER. Trimming cost V 1 base and J 0 bases, with 6 bases left between them. The length of the CDR3 is 14 residues. The CDR3 DNA follows: TGCGCCAGCAGCCAAGGACATTTGAACACTGAAGCTTTCTTT. It codes for CASSQGHLNTEAFF.

The gene calls are TRBV2 and TRBJ1-2; a weak D match, TRBD1 (6 bases). This CDR3 is built from 14 residues. The germline V and J ends were trimmed by 3 bases and 8 bases, with 16 bases remaining between them. Germline loops: CDR1 SNHLY, CDR2 FYNNEI. CDR3 coding DNA: TGTGCCAGCAGTGAGAGGCAGGGGAAATACGGCTACACCTTC. It specifies CASSERQGKYGYTF.

The rearrangement uses TRBV20-1 and TRBJ2-1, with TRBD1 matching 9 bases. This CDR3 region has 12 residues. Trimming cost V 3 bases and J 7 bases; bases outside gene matches: 1. Germline V CDR1 and CDR2: DFQATT, SNEGSKA (reference sequence). The CDR3 coding sequence is TGCAGTGCTAGTGACAGGGGGAATGAGCAGTTCTTC. The encoded protein is CSASDRGNEQFF.

CDR3: CASSPGTGDGQYF. The DNA for the CDR3 is TGTGCCAGCAGCCCCGGGACAGGGGACGGGCAGTACTTC. This chain joins TRBV5-6 and TRBJ2-7, with TRBD1 matching 10 bases. The V gene end was trimmed by 4 bases and the J gene end by 9 bases; junction bases not matched to a gene: 7. Per the germline V gene, CDR1 is SGHDT and CDR2 is YYEEEE. The CDR3 runs to 13 residues.

The J gene is TRBJ2-2, the V gene TRBV11-3, with 11 nucleotides matching TRBD1. Germline loops: CDR1 SGHNT, CDR2 YENEEA. CDR3 length: 16 amino acids. V lost 5 bases, J lost 4 bases, and 6 bases stayed unmatched. The CDR3 loop reads CASSPDRGLSTGELFF. Written as DNA, the CDR3 is TGTGCCAGCAGCCCGGACAGGGGGCTTAGCACCGGGGAGCTGTTTTTT.

V gene TRBV7-8 combines with J gene TRBJ1-4; no clear D. Looked up from germline, CDR1 is SGHVS and CDR2 is FQNEAQ. V was clipped by 5 bases and J by 7 bases, with 14 bases between them. CDR3 length equals 14 residues. The CDR3 loop reads CASSRLRRSEKLFF. For the CDR3, the DNA is TGTGCCAGCAGCCGGCTTCGTCGGAGTGAAAAACTGTTTTTT. Using reference TRBV7-8 and TRBJ1-4 for the parts outside the CDR3, the full variable domain is GAGVSQSPRYKVAKRGQDVALRCDPISGHVSLFWYQQALGQGPEFLTYFQNEAQLDKSGLPSDRFFAERPEGSVSTLKIQRTQQEDSAVYLCASSRLRRSEKLFFGSGTQLSVL.

The V and J genes are TRBV5-4 and TRBJ2-7; 8 bases map to TRBD1. V lost 0 bases, J lost 4 bases, and 6 bases stayed unmatched. Germline values: CDR1 SGHNT, CDR2 YYREEE (reference sequence). This CDR3 region has 15 residues. The CDR3 region is CASSLAGTGLYEQYF. In DNA form, the CDR3 reads TGTGCCAGCAGCTTGGCGGGGACAGGACTTTACGAGCAGTACTTC.

The chain uses TRBV29-1 and TRBJ1-2; TRBD1 aligns across 7 bases. CDR1 is SQVTM, CDR2 ANQGSEA, per germline. The ends lost 4 bases at V and 3 bases at J; junction bases unmatched: 8. The CDR3 contains 14 residues. In nucleotides, the CDR3 is TGCAGCGTTGGGGCACAGGGGAGACACTATGGCTACACCTTC. This translates into CSVGAQGRHYGYTF.

This chain connects TRBV30 to TRBJ2-1; D remains ambiguous. The germline V gene encodes CDR1 GTSNPN and CDR2 SVGIG (reference sequence). The CDR3 has 14 amino acids. V lost 4 bases to trimming and J lost 7 bases, with 17 bases between them. The CDR3 protein is CAWTTPERGNEQFF. The CDR3 nucleotides are TGTGCCTGGACCACTCCAGAGAGAGGAAATGAGCAGTTCTTC.

The chain links TRBV7-2 to TRBJ1-1; no clear D. The CDR3 is 11 residues long. V gave up 5 bases and J gave up 6 bases, with 7 bases separating them. Germline V CDR1 and CDR2: SGHTA, FQGNSA. The DNA for the CDR3 is TGTGCCAGCAGCCACGGTGCTGAAGCTTTCTTT. Translated: CASSHGAEAFF.

This rearrangement joins TRBV20-1 to TRBJ1-2, with TRBD1 matching 7 bases. Germline loops: CDR1 DFQATT, CDR2 SNEGSKA (reference sequence). The CDR3 covers 16 residues. Losses at the gene ends were 3 bases for V and 8 bases for J; bases not matched to a gene: 18. DNA for the CDR3: TGCAGTGCTAGTCCCCCGGGACAGCAATTTTTGGGGGGCTACACCTTC. As protein: CSASPPGQQFLGGYTF.

The V and J genes are TRBV19 and TRBJ2-2, with 9 positions matching TRBD1. Germline lookup yields CDR1 LNHDA and CDR2 SQIVND (reference sequence). V trimming: 5 bases; J trimming: 4 bases; junction bases outside the gene matches: 5. The CDR3 is made up of 15 amino acids. CDR3 DNA: TGTGCCAGTAGTTGGGGACAGGGATTCACCGGGGAGCTGTTTTTT. This gives the protein CASSWGQGFTGELFF.

The V call is TRBV7-9, the J call TRBJ1-1, with D unresolved. Germline V gives CDR1 SEHNR, CDR2 FQNEAQ (reference sequence). The V gene lost 7 bases and the J gene lost 1 base, with 13 bases spanning the gap. CDR3 length equals 14 residues. The CDR3 region is CASTLAAGNTEAFF. CDR3 in DNA: TGTGCCAGCACCCTCGCGGCGGGGAACACTGAAGCTTTCTTT.

This chain joins TRBV18 and TRBJ2-7; D is possibly TRBD1 (5 bases). This CDR3 contains 13 residues. The V gene's germline CDR1 is KGHSH and CDR2 LQKENI. V was clipped by 2 bases and J by 3 bases, with 8 bases between them. CDR3: CASSPSRVYEQYF. The CDR3 region has the DNA TGTGCCAGCTCACCATCCAGGGTCTACGAGCAGTACTTC.

The chain employs TRBV28 and TRBJ1-2; TRBD1 is a possible D gene (6 bases). The V gene's germline CDR1 is MDHEN and CDR2 SYDVKM. This CDR3 has 13 amino acids. Trimming left V 8 bases short and J 2 bases short, with 12 bases between. The CDR3 coding sequence is TGTGCCAGCGAAGACAGGACCAACTATGGCTACACCTTC. Protein: CASEDRTNYGYTF.

The V and J genes are TRBV12-3 or TRBV12-4 and TRBJ2-5, with D uncertain. The CDR3 totals 13 residues. Trimming stripped 3 bases from V and 5 bases from J, with 10 bases between. In DNA, the CDR3 is TGTGCCAGCAGTTTTGCCGCTAGGGAGACCCAGTACTTC. Amino acids: CASSFAARETQYF.

This chain joins TRBV3-1 (or the pseudogene TRBV3-2) and TRBJ1-2; possibly TRBD1 for D (5 bases). Per the germline V gene, CDR1 is LGHDT and CDR2 is YNNKEL (reference sequence). V was pared by 6 bases and J by 9 bases, with 20 bases between. The CDR3 spans 14 residues. CDR3 region: CASRGPSGRGSYTF. CDR3 nucleotide sequence: TGTGCCAGCAGAGGACCTTCGGGGAGGGGAAGCTACACCTTC.

V gene TRBV7-3 combines with J gene TRBJ2-1, with 9 nucleotides matching TRBD2. With V trimmed by 2 bases and J by 6 bases, 11 bases remained unmatched. Germline V gives CDR1 SGHTA, CDR2 FQGTGA. The CDR3 has 17 residues. The CDR3, as DNA: TGTGCCAGCAGCTTAGGGCTGGGTAGCGGGAGAGCCAATGAGCAGTTCTTC. Its protein is CASSLGLGSGRANEQFF. Supplemented by reference TRBV7-3 and TRBJ2-1, the full variable domain reads GAGVSQTPSNKVTEKGKYVELRCDPISGHTALYWYRQSLGQGPEFLIYFQGTGAADDSGLPNDRFFAVRPEGSVSTLKIQRTERGDSAVYLCASSLGLGSGRANEQFFGPGTRLTVL.

The V gene is TRBV7-2, the J gene TRBJ1-6; D is uncertain. The CDR3 is 15 amino acids. Germline V gene data show CDR1 as SGHTA and CDR2 as FQGNSA. Trimming stripped 2 bases from V and 10 bases from J, with 15 bases between. The CDR3 reads CASSLSARMGSPLHF. DNA for the CDR3: TGTGCCAGCAGCTTAAGTGCCAGGATGGGCTCACCCCTCCACTTT.

On this clone: Germline is not matched at one junction end, which may reflect a read error. The gene calls are TRBV7-7 and TRBJ2-3; TRBD2 matches 10 bases. Germline CDR1 reads SSHAT; CDR2 reads FNYEAQ (reference sequence). The CDR3 is 17 amino acids. CDR3 protein: CASSLAPASGSGDTQYF. The CDR3 bases are TGTGCTAGCAGCTTAGCGCCGGCTAGCGGGAGTGGGGATACGCAGTATTTT. Filled out from reference TRBV7-7 and TRBJ2-3, the complete variable domain reads GAGVSQSPRYKVTKRGQDVTLRCDPISSHATLYWYQQALGQGPEFLTYFNYEAQPDKSGLPSDRFSAERPEGSISTLTIQRTEQRDSAMYRCASSLAPASGSGDTQYFGPGTRLTVL.

The genes are TRBV7-9 and TRBJ1-3; D gene ambiguous. Deletions cut 6 bases from V and 3 bases from J, with 12 bases between. Germline V gene sequence: CDR1 SEHNR, CDR2 FQNEAQ (reference sequence). CDR3 length: 14 residues. The CDR3 DNA sequence: TGTGCCAGCAGTTCCCAGGCGCTTGGAAACACCATATATTTT. It specifies CASSSQALGNTIYF.

The chain employs TRBV28 and TRBJ1-5, with 7 bases matching TRBD1. The ends lost 6 bases at V and 4 bases at J; junction bases unmatched: 6. Looked up from germline, CDR1 is MDHEN and CDR2 is SYDVKM. The CDR3 extends over 14 amino acids. The CDR3 protein is CASRPGQQNQPQHF. The CDR3 region has the DNA TGTGCCAGCAGGCCGGGACAGCAAAATCAGCCCCAGCATTTT.